This passage covers 12 T cell receptor beta chains from one sample sequenced in a study of beta chain features in type 1 diabetes. Study observations and caveats: Type 1 diabetes patients showed a moderate but significant shortening of TCRB CDR3s in all four CD4+ subsets.

Sequencing targeted expressed TCRB transcripts, as all isolated RNA had been reverse transcribed. Assay: immunoSEQ multiplex PCR; the TCRdb copy retains only in-frame clones and omits some. Among about 160,000 clones listed, about 8.1% were seen once. These TCRs are of unknown antigen specificity. Sample: central memory CD4+ T cells from blood. The receptor set was obtained from a woman younger than 35 with type 1 diabetes.

A few counts support this clone. The sample holds other DNA sequences that translate to the same CDR3. The chain has TRBV6-6 and TRBJ1-5; D perhaps matches TRBD1 (6 bases). The CDR3 has 15 amino acids. V lost 5 bases, J lost 0 bases, and 11 bases lay in between. Germline V gene data show CDR1 as MNHNY and CDR2 as SVGAGI (reference sequence). The CDR3 loop reads CASSRTEYSNQPQHF. The DNA of the CDR3 is TGTGCCAGCAGTCGGACAGAGTATAGCAATCAGCCCCAGCATTTT.

This clone was seen a few times. The rearrangement links TRBV10-3 to TRBJ2-3; 8 bases agree with TRBD2. J was trimmed by 4 bases and V by 7 bases; bases with no gene match: 7. The V gene's germline CDR1 is ENHRY and CDR2 SYGVKD. The CDR3 spans 14 residues. The CDR3 protein is CAIMAAGASDTQYF. The DNA of the CDR3 is TGTGCCATCATGGCAGCGGGAGCATCAGATACGCAGTATTTT.

The chain carries TRBV15 and TRBJ1-5; D not resolved. CDR1 and CDR2 from the germline V gene are LNHNV and YYDKDF (reference sequence). The CDR3 sequence is 12 residues long. The ends were cut back, 5 bases at V and 11 bases at J, with 13 bases in the middle. The CDR3 reads CATSQAISAQHF. DNA of the CDR3: TGTGCCACCAGCCAGGCTATCTCGGCCCAGCATTTT.

This clone was seen more than once but under ten times. J is TRBJ2-3 and V is TRBV11-2; 9 bases fit TRBD2. Trimming removed 5 bases from V and 2 bases from J; junction bases left unmatched: 17. Germline V gives CDR1 SGHAT, CDR2 FQNNGV. This CDR3 region has 19 residues. The CDR3 nucleotides are TGTGCCAGCAGCCCTACCCCAGGGGAGCGGGGGGCCTACACAGATACGCAGTATTTT. Amino acid sequence: CASSPTPGERGAYTDTQYF.

There are a few counts of this clone. This chain joins TRBV7-9 and TRBJ2-5; unclear D gene. The CDR3 is 14 residues long. Germline assignment: CDR1 SEHNR and CDR2 FQNEAQ (reference sequence). Trimming took off 4 bases at V and 0 bases at J, with 9 bases between the two ends. CDR3: CASSYWRNQETQYF. The CDR3 coding sequence is TGTGCCAGCAGCTATTGGAGAAACCAAGAGACCCAGTACTTC.

The rearrangement joins TRBV5-4 to TRBJ2-2, with TRBD2 matching 8 bases. The CDR3 is made up of 16 amino acids. The trim removed 1 base at V and 6 bases at J, leaving 8 bases unmatched. Germline V lookup: CDR1 SGHNT, CDR2 YYREEE (reference sequence). The CDR3 spells CASSLFRGGAAGELFF. CDR3 DNA: TGTGCCAGCAGCTTGTTTCGGGGGGGGGCAGCCGGGGAGCTGTTTTTT.

The V and J genes are TRBV18 and TRBJ2-5; 7 nucleotides match TRBD2. CDR3 length equals 14 residues. Per germline, CDR1 KGHSH and CDR2 LQKENI. Trimming cost V 1 base and J 6 bases; bases outside gene matches: 5. The CDR3 nucleotides are TGTGCCAGCTCACCACTCGGGGAGGGTAAGACCCAGTACTTC. It codes for CASSPLGEGKTQYF.

In its sample, this clone was seen a few times. Its ends do not fully match the called genes, so a read error is possible. The rearrangement joins TRBV5-6 to TRBJ2-2; 7 nucleotides match TRBD2. CDR1 is SGHDT, CDR2 YYEEEE, per germline. This CDR3 is 13 amino acids long. The chain's CDR3 is CASSQAGSGELFF. The DNA for the CDR3 is TGCGCCAGCAGCCAAGCGGGATCCGGGGAGCTGTTTTTT.

The chain uses TRBV7-2 and TRBJ2-4, with D possibly matching TRBD2 (5 bases). Trimming took off 2 bases at V and 7 bases at J, with 15 bases between the two ends. The CDR3 has 15 amino acids. From germline, CDR1 is SGHTA and CDR2 FQGNSA. Written as DNA, the CDR3 is TGTGCCAGCAGCTTAAACGCCGGGGAATTGAACATTCAGTACTTC. Amino acids: CASSLNAGELNIQYF.

This clone was counted between two and nine times. The chain couples TRBV6-5 to TRBJ2-3, with 10 positions matching TRBD2. Germline V gives CDR1 MNHEY, CDR2 SVGAGI. This CDR3 is built from 14 residues. Unmatched junction bases numbered 9, after V lost 10 bases and J lost 5 bases. The CDR3: CAKSSGGVRDTQYF. In DNA, the CDR3 is TGTGCCAAATCTAGCGGGGGCGTTAGAGATACGCAGTATTTT.

This clone was detected only a few times. The chain joins TRBV7-8 to TRBJ2-1, with no clear D. V lost 3 bases and J lost 8, with 5 bases in between. Germline values: CDR1 SGHVS, CDR2 FQNEAQ. CDR3 length: 11 amino acids. CDR3 bases: TGTGCCAGCAGCTTCCTCGATGAGCAGTTCTTC. It encodes CASSFLDEQFF.

V usage is TRBV2 and J usage is TRBJ2-5; tentatively, D is TRBD1 (6 bases). Trimming left V 8 bases short and J 1 base short, with 14 bases between. The germline gives CDR1 SNHLY, CDR2 FYNNEI. The CDR3 has 14 amino acids. Written as DNA, the CDR3 is TGTGCCAGCCTCATCCAAGGGGGCCAAGAGACCCAGTACTTC. Translated: CASLIQGGQETQYF.